Listed here are 17 T cell receptor beta chains from one sample, sequenced in a study of early T cells in non-severe SARS-CoV-2 infection. Via MiXCR, TCRdb re-called the 5' RACE reads, giving one row per CDR3 protein. The sample lists 85,000 to 90,000 distinct CDR3 sequences, under 15% occurring once. The sample comprised whole blood. These TCRs come from an adult who was a healthcare worker with PCR-confirmed SARS-CoV-2 infection or an uninfected control (not recorded which).

This clonotype was counted at least ten times. The chain couples TRBV3-1 to TRBJ2-1; D gene ambiguous. This CDR3 region has 13 residues. The V gene's germline CDR1 is LGHDT and CDR2 YNNKEL (reference sequence). V dropped 1 base and J dropped 13 bases, with 14 bases sitting between them. CDR3 loop: CASSQAPLIEQFF. DNA of the CDR3: TGTGCCAGCAGCCAAGCGCCTCTGATCGAACAGTTCTTC.

This clonotype was recorded many times. The chain combines TRBV29-1 with TRBJ2-7, with no clear D. V lost 4 bases, J lost 4 bases, and 11 bases lay in between. The CDR3 runs to 12 residues. The germline gives CDR1 SQVTM, CDR2 ANQGSEA. In DNA form, the CDR3 reads TGCAGCGTTGCGGGCAGAGGATACGAGCAGTACTTC. It specifies CSVAGRGYEQYF.

This clonotype was seen only a few times. This chain links TRBV15 with TRBJ1-1, with D uncertain. Trimming removed 5 bases at V and 7 bases at J, with 14 bases between. Germline V lookup: CDR1 LNHNV, CDR2 YYDKDF (reference sequence). The CDR3 sequence is 13 residues long. The CDR3 loop is CATSLDSRGEAFF. The CDR3 DNA reads TGTGCCACCAGCTTGGATAGCCGGGGTGAAGCTTTCTTT.

V gene TRBV6-1 combines with J gene TRBJ1-5; D is perhaps TRBD1 (5 bases). The germline V gene has CDR1 MNHNS and CDR2 SASEGT. The CDR3 totals 16 residues. Trimming took 2 bases from V and 8 from J, leaving 19 bases between them. CDR3 nucleotide sequence: TGTGCCAGCAGTGAAAGGGGATCCGGTGATTGGAAGCCCCAGCATTTT. It encodes CASSERGSGDWKPQHF.

The CDR3 loop is CASSPQGVGYTF. DNA of the CDR3: TGTGCCAGCAGTCCTCAGGGGGTTGGCTACACCTTC. V and J are TRBV25-1 and TRBJ1-2, with TRBD1 matching 7 bases. The CDR3 is 12 amino acids. Trimming took 5 bases from V and 7 from J; bases not matched to a gene: 4. The germline CDR1 and CDR2 sequences are MGHDK and SYGVNS.

This clonotype was seen only a few times. The rearrangement links TRBV20-1 to TRBJ2-7, with TRBD2 matching over 13 bases. This CDR3 has 14 residues. V shed 6 bases and J 6 bases; nucleotides not matched to a gene: 8. Germline assignment: CDR1 DFQATT and CDR2 SNEGSKA (reference sequence). The CDR3 nucleotides read TGCAGTGCGCCAGGACTAGCGGGAGTAACCGAGCAGTACTTC. The encoded protein is CSAPGLAGVTEQYF.

This clonotype was seen ten or more times. The rearrangement uses TRBV18 and TRBJ1-5; 8 positions match TRBD1. With V trimmed by 6 bases and J by 2 bases, 15 bases remained unmatched. The germline V gene encodes CDR1 KGHSH and CDR2 LQKENI. This CDR3 is 18 amino acids long. CDR3 sequence: CASSLNGQGGQGNQPQHF. Written as DNA, the CDR3 is TGTGCCAGCTCGCTTAACGGACAGGGAGGTCAGGGCAATCAGCCCCAGCATTTT.

In this sample, this clonotype turned up many times. This sequence joins TRBV27 and TRBJ2-7; D is uncertain. The germline V gene encodes CDR1 MNHEY and CDR2 SMNVEV (reference sequence). The length of the CDR3 is 13 residues. Trimming left V 0 bases short and J 4 bases short, with 7 bases between. The chain's CDR3 is CASSLSSTYEQYF. In DNA form, the CDR3 reads TGTGCCAGCAGTTTATCGTCCACTTACGAGCAGTACTTC.

The V call is TRBV2, the J call TRBJ2-1; D may be TRBD1 (5 bases). Per the germline V gene, CDR1 is SNHLY and CDR2 is FYNNEI. V gave up 7 bases and J gave up 0 bases, with 13 bases separating them. CDR3 length equals 15 residues. The chain's CDR3 is CASTNRMSSYNEQFF. In DNA, the CDR3 is TGTGCCAGCACGAACAGGATGAGCTCCTACAATGAGCAGTTCTTC.

The chain combines TRBV27 with TRBJ2-1, with D possibly TRBD2 on 5 matching bases. This CDR3 comprises 15 residues. Deletions cut 0 bases from V and 4 bases from J, with 10 bases between. The germline CDR1 and CDR2 sequences are MNHEY and SMNVEV (reference sequence). CDR3 in amino acids: CASSLSGGPYNEQFF. In DNA, the CDR3 is TGTGCCAGCAGTTTATCAGGAGGACCTTACAATGAGCAGTTCTTC.

This clonotype was observed a handful of times. This rearrangement joins TRBV4-1 to TRBJ2-1; perhaps D is TRBD1 or TRBD2 (5 bases each). V gave up 4 bases and J gave up 4 bases, with 23 bases separating them. This CDR3 is 18 amino acids long. Germline V gives CDR1 MGHRA, CDR2 YSYEKL. DNA for the CDR3: TGCGCCAGCAGCCTATCCTTAGTCGGGACGCGCCGGTACAATGAGCAGTTCTTC. Translation gives CASSLSLVGTRRYNEQFF.

This clonotype was counted at least ten times. This chain uses TRBV4-2 with TRBJ2-7, with TRBD1 matching 7 bases. CDR3 length equals 15 residues. Per germline, CDR1 LGHNA and CDR2 YNFKEQ. V shed 0 bases and J 2 bases; nucleotides not matched to a gene: 4. Here the CDR3 reads CASSQDGQAAYEQYF. In nucleotides, the CDR3 is TGTGCCAGCAGCCAAGACGGACAGGCTGCCTACGAGCAGTACTTC.

This clonotype has a handful of counts. This sequence joins TRBV6-1 and TRBJ1-6; weak D call: TRBD1 (6 bases). V dropped 8 bases and J dropped 9 bases, with 23 bases sitting between them. CDR3 size: 16 residues. CDR1 is MNHNS, CDR2 SASEGT, per germline. The CDR3 sequence is CASGVPGAAVGSPLHF. The CDR3 DNA follows: TGTGCCAGCGGGGTCCCAGGGGCCGCCGTAGGTTCACCCCTCCACTTT.

This clonotype was recorded at least ten times. V is TRBV29-1 and J is TRBJ2-7, with D possibly being TRBD2 (6 bases). The V gene lost 6 bases and the J gene lost 2 bases, with 11 bases spanning the gap. Per germline, CDR1 SQVTM and CDR2 ANQGSEA. The CDR3 is 12 residues long. CDR3 nucleotides: TGCAGCGTCGGGACTCCCACCTACGAGCAGTACTTC. This gives the protein CSVGTPTYEQYF.

The V gene is TRBV19, the J gene TRBJ2-6, with D hard to call. The CDR3 is made up of 15 amino acids. The V and J ends lost 4 bases and 0 bases respectively, with 7 bases between them. The germline gives CDR1 LNHDA, CDR2 SQIVND (reference sequence). CDR3 nucleotides: TGTGCCAGTAGTACCTCTCACTCTGGGGCCAACGTCCTGACTTTC. This encodes CASSTSHSGANVLTF.

This clonotype was observed many times. CDR3 in amino acids: CASSLQRDEQFF. In nucleotides, the CDR3 is TGTGCCAGCAGTTTACAACGGGATGAGCAGTTCTTC. The chain couples TRBV28 to TRBJ2-1; D call uncertain. Germline lookup yields CDR1 MDHEN and CDR2 SYDVKM. The CDR3 is 12 amino acids. Trimming removed 2 bases at V and 8 bases at J, with 7 bases between. Using reference TRBV28 and TRBJ2-1 for the parts outside the CDR3, the full variable domain is DVKVTQSSRYLVKRTGEKVFLECVQDMDHENMFWYRQDPGLGLRLIYFSYDVKMKEKGDIPEGYSVSREKKERFSLILESASTNQTSMYLCASSLQRDEQFFGPGTRLTVL.

This clonotype was seen ten or more times. The chain links TRBV18 to TRBJ1-5; tentative D call: TRBD1 (6 bases). This CDR3 is built from 14 residues. V was pared by 2 bases and J by 3 bases, with 8 bases between. Germline V lookup: CDR1 KGHSH, CDR2 LQKENI. The CDR3, as DNA: TGTGCCAGCTCACCAAGACAGGTCAATCAGCCCCAGCATTTT. This encodes CASSPRQVNQPQHF.